A selection of T cell receptor beta chains follows, all from one sample in a study of long-term antiretroviral therapy in people with HIV. Sequencing was performed with immunoSEQ multiplex PCR; in TCRdb, only in-frame clones are kept and a portion is missing. Of approximately 8,900 clones listed, roughly 80% were seen once; the top ten hold more than 11%. Sequenced material: unsorted PBMCs, taken 0.4 years before starting antiretroviral therapy. The receptors originated from a young man with HIV. The CDR3 runs from the conserved cysteine through the conserved F or W. The order of the fields is V gene, J gene, clone size, D gene, CDR3 DNA, CDR3 protein. D genes are given only for firm matches. The listing skips clone size in some rows; elsewhere it reads once, few, many or a size class.

>TRBV25-1|TRBJ1-4|once|NA
TGTGCCAGCAGTGATTTCGACAAGACTAATGAAAAACTGTTTTTT
CASSDFDKTNEKLFF
>TRBV11-3|TRBJ2-6|once|NA
TGTGCCAGCAGCTCAGGGATAGGGGCCAACGTCCTGACTTTC
CASSSGIGANVLTF
>TRBV19|TRBJ2-2|NA|TRBD2
TGTGCCAGTACGGGACTGACTAGCGGGAGCATGGACGGGGAGCTGTTTTTT
CASTGLTSGSMDGELFF
>TRBV19|TRBJ1-1|medium-sized|NA
TGTGCCAGTAGTTGGGGACGGATGAACACTGAAGCTTTCTTT
CASSWGRMNTEAFF
>TRBV6-5|TRBJ2-7|few|TRBD2
TGTGCCAGCAGCGAGGGACTAGCGGGGGGATACGAGCAGTACTTC
CASSEGLAGGYEQYF
>TRBV5-4|TRBJ1-4|NA|NA
TGTGCCAGCAGCAGGGAGCGGGGGGAAAAACTGTTTTTT
CASSRERGEKLFF
>TRBV27|TRBJ2-7|NA|NA
TGTGCCAGCAGTTTAGGGGGACAACCCTACGAGCAGTACTTC
CASSLGGQPYEQYF
>TRBV10-3|TRBJ1-3|NA|NA
TGTGCCATCGGGGCAGCCTCTGGAAACACCATATATTTT
CAIGAASGNTIYF
>TRBV29-1|TRBJ2-3|NA|TRBD2
TGCAGCGTTGAAGAAAGACTAGCGGGTAACACAGATACGCAGTATTTT
CSVEERLAGNTDTQYF
>TRBV18|TRBJ2-7|NA|NA
TGTGCCAGCTCTCTAGCTCGAGGCGGGCCCTACGAGCAGTACTTC
CASSLARGGPYEQYF
>TRBV6-5|TRBJ2-7|once|NA
TGTGCCAGCAGTTACTCTCTAGCGTGGGGGCCGTCCGAGCAGTACTTC
CASSYSLAWGPSEQYF
>TRBV5-4|TRBJ1-3|NA|NA
TGTGCCAGCAGCCCTCAGGACGGTGGAAACACCATATATTTT
CASSPQDGGNTIYF
>TRBV11-2|TRBJ1-5|NA|NA
TGTGCCAGCAGCCCCTCCCCCGGACCGAGCAATCAGCCCCAGCATTTT
CASSPSPGPSNQPQHF
>TRBV7-9|TRBJ2-7|NA|TRBD2
TGTGCCAGCAGCCGCAGCGGGGGGAACGAGCAGTACTTC
CASSRSGGNEQYF
>TRBV5-1|TRBJ1-3|NA|NA
TGCGCCAGCAGCCCCGGGGGAGTGCTCGTTGGTGGAAACACCATATATTTT
CASSPGGVLVGGNTIYF
>TRBV15|TRBJ1-2|NA|TRBD1
TGTGCCACCAAACAGGGGGCAGGCTATGGCTACACCTTC
CATKQGAGYGYTF
>TRBV30|TRBJ2-5|NA|NA
TGTGCCTGGAGTCGGTGGGGAGAGACCCAGTACTTC
CAWSRWGETQYF
>TRBV27|TRBJ1-1|large|NA
TGTGCCAGCAGTTTACAACAGGGACTAGAAGCTTTCTTT
CASSLQQGLEAFF
>TRBV19|TRBJ1-4|NA|NA
TGTGCCAGTAGACACGCCGCAACTAATGAAAAACTGTTTTTT
CASRHAATNEKLFF
>TRBV4-2|TRBJ1-5|NA|NA
TGTGCCAGCAGCCAAAACACAGGGCTCCATCAGCCCCAGCATTTT
CASSQNTGLHQPQHF
>TRBV19|TRBJ2-7|NA|NA
TGTGCCAGTAGTGCCCACAGGGTGGGCGAGCAGTACTTC
CASSAHRVGEQYF
>TRBV6-1|TRBJ1-5|NA|NA
TGTGCCAGCAGTCCAGGGTGGTGGCAGCCCCAGCATTTT
CASSPGWWQPQHF
>TRBV29-1|TRBJ2-1|NA|NA
TGCAGCGTTGAATCGGCAGGGTTGAGCCTAGGTGGTGAGCAGTTCTTC
CSVESAGLSLGGEQFF
>TRBV19|TRBJ2-3|NA|TRBD2
TGTGCCAGTAGTATGGGACTAGCGGGGGGCACAGATACGCAGTATTTT
CASSMGLAGGTDTQYF
>TRBV5-1|TRBJ1-1|NA|NA
TGCGCCAGCAGCGGAGGGACAAGGGCTTTCTTT
CASSGGTRAFF
>TRBV28|TRBJ2-6|once|TRBD1
TGTGCCAGCAGCGTAGGGACAGGGGAGGCCGTCGTCCTGACTTTC
CASSVGTGEAVVLTF
>TRBV7-2|TRBJ2-7|NA|TRBD1
TGTGCCAGCAGCTCGGGACAGGTCGCCTCCTACGAGCAGTACTTC
CASSSGQVASYEQYF
>TRBV5-4|TRBJ2-3|NA|TRBD2
TGTGCCAGCAGCTTGACGATTAGCGGGGGTGCAGATACGCAGTATTTT
CASSLTISGGADTQYF
>TRBV5-1|TRBJ2-7|NA|TRBD2
TGCGCCAGCAACGAACTAGCGAGTGGTTACGAGCAGTACTTC
CASNELASGYEQYF
>TRBV30|TRBJ1-2|NA|TRBD1
TGTGCCTGGAGGGGGAGAGGGGGCGCGCAAGGCTACACCTTC
CAWRGRGGAQGYTF
>TRBV4-3|TRBJ1-6|few|NA
TGCGCCAGCAGCCAAGTGTACGATTCACCCCTCCACTTT
CASSQVYDSPLHF
>TRBV6-1|TRBJ1-1|NA|NA
TGTGCCAGCAGTGAAATGTCGAGGAACACTGAAGCTTTCTTT
CASSEMSRNTEAFF
>TRBV7-2|TRBJ1-2|NA|NA
TGTGCCAGCAGCTGGGGCCGGGACATAGGGCGATATGGCTACACCTTC
CASSWGRDIGRYGYTF
>TRBV9|TRBJ1-4|NA|NA
TGTGCCAGCAGCGTCGTAGGGGGAGGTAATGAAAAACTGTTTTTT
CASSVVGGGNEKLFF
>TRBV19|TRBJ2-7|medium-sized|TRBD2
TGTGCCAGTAGCTTCGGACTAGCTGGTTCCTACGAGCAGTACTTC
CASSFGLAGSYEQYF
>TRBV5-8|TRBJ1-5|NA|NA
TGTGCCAGCAGCTTGTTCAGCTGGCAGCCCCAGCATTTT
CASSLFSWQPQHF
>TRBV10-3|TRBJ2-7|NA|NA
TGTGCCATCAGTGAGCCGGACAGTTCCTTACGAGGGCAGTACTTC
CAISEPDSSLRGQYF
>TRBV9|TRBJ2-1|once|TRBD1
TGTGCCAGCAGCCCGAACCAGGGGGCCTACAATGAGCAGTTCTTC
CASSPNQGAYNEQFF
>TRBV5-6|TRBJ1-4|few|NA
TGTGCCAGCAGCCCCTTCGGACCCGATGAAAAACTGTTTTTT
CASSPFGPDEKLFF
>TRBV5-1|TRBJ2-7|NA|NA
TGCGCCAGCAAAATTGCTGGTACCACCTACGAGCAGTACTTC
CASKIAGTTYEQYF
>TRBV5-1|TRBJ2-1|NA|TRBD2
TGCGCCAGCAGCTTGGCCCGGCTGACTAGCGGGAGGGCCACGATCTACAATGAGCAGTTCTTC
CASSLARLTSGRATIYNEQFF
>TRBV7-2|TRBJ2-7|NA|TRBD1
TGTGCCAGCAGCTTTTCAGGGGGCGACTACGAGCAGTACTTC
CASSFSGGDYEQYF
>TRBV6-5|TRBJ1-1|NA|NA
TGTGCCACCACCACAGGACAGAAAGCTTTCTTT
CATTTGQKAFF
>TRBV5-1|TRBJ1-4|NA|TRBD1
TGCGCCAGCAGCTTACGACAGGGGAATGAAAAACTGTTTTTT
CASSLRQGNEKLFF
>TRBV7-2|TRBJ2-7|NA|TRBD1
TGTGCCAGCAGCACCGCGACAGGGTCCTACGAGCAGTACTTC
CASSTATGSYEQYF
>TRBV7-6|TRBJ2-7|NA|NA
TGTGCCAGCAGCTTAGTGCATGGCCCCTACGAGCAGTACTTC
CASSLVHGPYEQYF
>TRBV28|TRBJ1-5|NA|TRBD1
TGTGCCAGCAGTCTCGGACAGGGAAGGGGGCATTTT
CASSLGQGRGHF
>TRBV5-1|TRBJ2-1|NA|NA
TGCGCCAGCAGCTTGACGGGCCCCGGGAATGAGCAGTTCTTC
CASSLTGPGNEQFF
>TRBV6-6|TRBJ2-7|NA|TRBD2
TGTGCCAGCAGTTACTCCGCCGGGGGGGGTACCTACGAGCAGTACTTC
CASSYSAGGGTYEQYF
>TRBV6-6|TRBJ1-2|NA|NA
TGTGCCAGCAAAGCCGGCAACTATGGCTACACCTTC
CASKAGNYGYTF
>TRBV16|TRBJ1-1|few|NA
TGTGCCAGCAGCCACCTGACAGCGAACACTGAAGCTTTCTTT
CASSHLTANTEAFF
>TRBV2|TRBJ2-7|once|TRBD1
TGTGCCAGCAGTGAAGCTGCACAGGGGGCCCACGAGCAGTACTTC
CASSEAAQGAHEQYF
>TRBV5-6|TRBJ1-4|NA|NA
TGTGCCAGCAGCTTGTGGGGGGTACGAGAAAAACTGTTTTTT
CASSLWGVREKLFF